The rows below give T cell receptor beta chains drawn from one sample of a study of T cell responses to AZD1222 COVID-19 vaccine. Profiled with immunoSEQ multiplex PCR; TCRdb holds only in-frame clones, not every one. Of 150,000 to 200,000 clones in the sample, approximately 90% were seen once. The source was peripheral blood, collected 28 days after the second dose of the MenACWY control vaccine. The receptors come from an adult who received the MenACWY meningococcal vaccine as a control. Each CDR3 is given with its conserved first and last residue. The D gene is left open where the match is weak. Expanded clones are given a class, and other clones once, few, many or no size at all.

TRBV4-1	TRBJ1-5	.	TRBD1	CASSQGPGQGDQPQHF	TGCGCCAGCAGCCAAGGCCCCGGACAGGGGGACCAGCCCCAGCATTTT
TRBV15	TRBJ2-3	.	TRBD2	CATSRGLLAGAGSTDTQYF	TGTGCCACCAGCAGAGGATTATTAGCGGGAGCCGGGAGCACAGATACGCAGTATTTT
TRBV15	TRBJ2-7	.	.	CATSRSGDYEQYF	TGTGCCACCAGCAGGTCCGGGGACTACGAGCAGTACTTC
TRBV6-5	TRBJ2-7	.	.	CASSSGPGPPYEQYF	TGTGCCAGCAGTTCGGGTCCGGGTCCCCCCTACGAGCAGTACTTC
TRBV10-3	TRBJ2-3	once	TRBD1	CAISGQGQLYTDTQYF	TGTGCCATCAGTGGGCAGGGACAGCTCTACACAGATACGCAGTATTTT
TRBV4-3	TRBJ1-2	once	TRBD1	CASSQDRQGRGYGYTF	TGCGCCAGCAGCCAAGACCGACAGGGCAGGGGCTATGGCTACACCTTC
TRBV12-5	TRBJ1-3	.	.	CASERTAGPTPGNTIYF	TGTGCTAGTGAGAGGACGGCAGGGCCGACTCCTGGAAACACCATATATTTT
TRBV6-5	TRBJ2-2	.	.	CASRTNLGELFF	TGTGCCAGCAGGACTAATTTAGGGGAGCTGTTTTTT
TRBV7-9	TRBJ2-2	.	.	CASSLDRGGELFF	TGTGCCAGCAGCTTAGATCGGGGCGGGGAGCTGTTTTTT
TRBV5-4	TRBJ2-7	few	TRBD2	CASSLGGTPYEQYF	TGTGCCAGCAGCCTGGGGGGGACCCCCTACGAGCAGTACTTC
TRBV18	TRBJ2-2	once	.	CASSLEIKKGQATGELFF	TGTGCCAGCTCACTGGAGATAAAAAAAGGGCAGGCCACCGGGGAGCTGTTTTTT
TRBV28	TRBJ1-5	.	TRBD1	CASRLDREFQPQHF	TGTGCCAGCAGGTTGGACAGGGAGTTTCAGCCCCAGCATTTT
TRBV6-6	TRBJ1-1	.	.	CASSYSGVMNTEAFF	TGTGCCAGCAGTTACTCTGGCGTCATGAACACTGAAGCTTTCTTT
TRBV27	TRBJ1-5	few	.	CASSLNPPNLNQPQHF	TGTGCCAGCAGTTTGAATCCCCCAAACCTCAATCAGCCCCAGCATTTT
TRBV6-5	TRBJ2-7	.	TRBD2	CASSPLAGADEQYF	TGTGCCAGCAGTCCTCTAGCGGGAGCTGACGAGCAGTACTTC
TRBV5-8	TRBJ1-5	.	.	CASSLAVQGNQPQHF	TGTGCCAGCAGCCTAGCGGTACAGGGCAATCAGCCCCAGCATTTT
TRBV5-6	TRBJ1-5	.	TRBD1	CASSYLRTGVTQPQHF	TGTGCCAGCAGCTACTTAAGGACAGGGGTCACTCAGCCCCAGCATTTT
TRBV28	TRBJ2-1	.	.	CASSSTSSNNEQFF	TGTGCCAGCAGCTCGACTAGTTCTAACAATGAGCAGTTCTTC
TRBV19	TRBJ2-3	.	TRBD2	CASKTPAGGANTHSTDTQYF	TGTGCCAGTAAGACCCCAGCGGGAGGAGCGAATACACATAGCACAGATACGCAGTATTTT
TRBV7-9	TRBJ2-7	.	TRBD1	CASSLGTGPEGDEQYF	TGTGCCAGCAGCTTAGGGACAGGGCCGGAGGGCGACGAGCAGTACTTC
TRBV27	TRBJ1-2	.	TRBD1	CASSLGSRGYETYGYTF	TGTGCCAGCAGTTTGGGGTCCAGGGGGTATGAAACCTATGGCTACACCTTC
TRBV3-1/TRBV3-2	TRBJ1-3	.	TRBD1	CASTTSDRGMGNTIYF	TGTGCCAGCACTACCTCCGACAGGGGGATGGGAAACACCATATATTTT
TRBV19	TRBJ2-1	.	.	CASRADPAYNEQFF	TGTGCCAGTAGGGCGGATCCTGCCTACAATGAGCAGTTCTTC
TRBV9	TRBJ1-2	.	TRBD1	CASSVLRQGRSGYTF	TGTGCCAGCAGCGTTCTAAGACAGGGTCGGTCTGGCTACACCTTC
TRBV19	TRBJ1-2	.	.	CASSGSYGYTF	TGTGCCAGTTCGGGGAGCTATGGCTACACCTTC
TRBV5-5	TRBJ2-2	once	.	CASSQVGTGELFF	TGTGCCAGCAGTCAAGTTGGCACCGGGGAGCTGTTTTTT
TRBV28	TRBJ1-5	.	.	CASSFNQGFQPQHF	TGTGCCAGCAGTTTTAATCAGGGGTTTCAGCCCCAGCATTTT
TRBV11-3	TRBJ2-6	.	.	CASSLAGANVLTF	TGTGCCAGCAGCTTAGCTGGGGCCAACGTCCTGACTTTC
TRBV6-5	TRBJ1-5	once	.	CASSYSQGSNQPQHF	TGTGCCAGCAGTTACTCGCAGGGCAGCAATCAGCCCCAGCATTTT
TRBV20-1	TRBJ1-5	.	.	CSASDGNQPQHF	TGCAGTGCTAGTGACGGGAATCAGCCCCAGCATTTT
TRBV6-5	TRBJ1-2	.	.	CASSYSLRSYSYGYTF	TGTGCCAGCAGTTACTCACTTCGGTCTTACTCCTATGGCTACACCTTC
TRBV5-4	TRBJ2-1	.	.	CASSLWEGDEQFF	TGTGCCAGCAGCTTGTGGGAAGGGGATGAGCAGTTCTTC
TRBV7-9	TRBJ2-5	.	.	CASSLFRPETQYF	TGTGCCAGCAGCTTATTCCGCCCGGAGACCCAGTACTTC
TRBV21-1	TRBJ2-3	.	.	CASSKNRQARNTDTQYF	TGTGCCAGCAGCAAAAACCGACAGGCACGAAACACAGATACGCAGTATTTT
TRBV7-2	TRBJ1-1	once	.	CASSLIQGRTEAFF	TGTGCCAGCAGCTTAATCCAGGGACGAACTGAAGCTTTCTTT
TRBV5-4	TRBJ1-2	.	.	CASSFHRDGYTF	TGTGCCAGCAGCTTTCACAGGGATGGCTACACCTTC
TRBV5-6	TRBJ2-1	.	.	CASSSSTSDNEQFF	TGTGCCAGCAGCTCCTCCACATCAGACAATGAGCAGTTCTTC
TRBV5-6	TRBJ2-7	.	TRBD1	CASSPGTGGKYEQYF	TGTGCCAGCAGCCCCGGGACAGGGGGCAAGTACGAGCAGTACTTC
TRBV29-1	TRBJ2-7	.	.	CSVEAPAHEQYF	TGCAGCGTTGAGGCGCCCGCCCACGAGCAGTACTTC
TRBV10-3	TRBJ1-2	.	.	CAIGDPGGYTF	TGTGCCATCGGAGATCCGGGGGGCTACACCTTC
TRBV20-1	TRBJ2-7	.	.	CSASPRTRSYEQYF	TGCAGTGCTAGTCCGCGGACACGATCCTACGAGCAGTACTTC
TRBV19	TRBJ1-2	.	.	CASRGRGTLGYTF	TGTGCCAGTAGAGGACGCGGGACCCTAGGCTACACCTTC
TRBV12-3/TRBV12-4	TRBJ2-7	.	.	CASSQSYEQYF	TGTGCCAGCAGCCAGTCCTACGAGCAGTACTTC
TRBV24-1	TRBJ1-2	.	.	CATSVGAGGYTF	TGTGCCACCAGTGTTGGGGCGGGTGGCTACACCTTC
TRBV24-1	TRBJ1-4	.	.	CATSDRLQATNEKLFF	TGTGCCACCAGTGACCGACTCCAAGCAACTAATGAAAAACTGTTTTTT
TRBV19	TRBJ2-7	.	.	CASSIGAGLSYEQYF	TGTGCCAGTAGTATAGGGGCAGGGCTCTCCTACGAGCAGTACTTC
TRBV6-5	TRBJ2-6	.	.	CASRTGRSGANVLTF	TGTGCCAGCAGAACAGGTCGCTCTGGGGCCAACGTCCTGACTTTC
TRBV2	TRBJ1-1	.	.	CASSAGEAFF	TGTGCCAGCAGTGCCGGTGAAGCTTTCTTT
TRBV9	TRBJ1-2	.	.	CASSPAGVPGAQGYTF	TGTGCCAGCAGCCCTGCTGGTGTCCCGGGGGCGCAAGGCTACACCTTC
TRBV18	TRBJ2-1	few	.	CASSQGDEQFF	TGTGCCAGCTCACAGGGAGATGAGCAGTTCTTC